What follows are 14 T cell receptor beta chains derived from one specimen sequenced in a study of shared clonotypes between healthy human individuals. Assay: immunoSEQ multiplex PCR; the TCRdb copy retains only in-frame clones and omits some. Of about 2.3 million clones detected, 85% to 95% appear once; the ten largest clones hold 0.37%. Sample: naive CD4+ T cells from PBMCs. Subset: CD45RA+ positively selected. The origin of the receptors is a man in his late teens or twenties in good health. Some clones in this sample may be carry-over from other donors' samples.

J is TRBJ2-1 and V is TRBV9, with 8 nucleotides matching TRBD2. The CDR3 covers 15 residues. V shed 0 bases, J shed 5 bases, and the junction held 4 bases outside the gene matches. Germline CDR1 is SGDLS and CDR2 is YYNGEE. The CDR3 loop reads CASSVGVAGHNEQFF. Written as DNA, the CDR3 is TGTGCCAGCAGCGTAGGGGTAGCGGGACACAATGAGCAGTTCTTC.

This rearrangement joins TRBV11-2 to TRBJ2-7, with 13 nucleotides matching TRBD2. This CDR3 comprises 17 residues. Germline values: CDR1 SGHAT, CDR2 FQNNGV. V lost 1 base, J lost 0 bases, and 3 bases stayed unmatched. The CDR3 DNA is TGTGCCAGCAGCTTAGGGGGACTAGCGGGATACTCCTACGAGCAGTACTTC. Encoded protein: CASSLGGLAGYSYEQYF.

The chain carries TRBV5-1 and TRBJ1-2; D gene ambiguous. The CDR3 runs to 14 residues. V was clipped by 3 bases and J by 8 bases, with 17 bases between them. The germline CDR1 and CDR2 sequences are SGHRS and YFSETQ. The CDR3 bases are TGCGCCAGCAGCTCGCTTGTGGGCATGGGAGGCTACACCTTC. This codes for CASSSLVGMGGYTF.

The chain joins TRBV14 to TRBJ2-1; 8 bases line up with TRBD2. V was pared by 0 bases and J by 0 bases, with 4 bases of the junction left unmatched. This CDR3 has 17 residues. Germline V gives CDR1 SGHDN, CDR2 FVKESK. The CDR3 sequence: CASSQDSREGSYNEQFF. The CDR3 nucleotides read TGTGCCAGCAGCCAAGATTCCCGGGAGGGCTCCTACAATGAGCAGTTCTTC.

The chain couples TRBV14 to TRBJ2-7; 7 nucleotides align to TRBD2. V shed 4 bases, J shed 2 bases, and the junction held 5 bases outside the gene matches. The CDR3 sequence is 14 residues long. Germline V lookup: CDR1 SGHDN, CDR2 FVKESK. The CDR3 region has the DNA TGTGCCAGCAGCCCCGGACTAGAGACCTACGAGCAGTACTTC. This translates into CASSPGLETYEQYF.

The CDR3 region is CASSLMRSEQFF. DNA for the CDR3: TGTGCCAGCAGCTTAATGCGTAGTGAGCAGTTCTTC. V and J are TRBV11-3 and TRBJ2-1; the D is unclear. This CDR3 contains 12 residues. From germline, CDR1 is SGHNT and CDR2 YENEEA. V was cut by 2 bases and J by 9 bases, with 8 bases left in between.

The rearrangement links TRBV11-2 to TRBJ2-3; D is uncertain. Germline V gene sequence: CDR1 SGHAT, CDR2 FQNNGV. This CDR3 is 12 amino acids long. The germline V and J ends were trimmed by 10 bases and 1 base, with 9 bases remaining between them. CDR3 protein: CATGDGTDTQYF. CDR3 nucleotide sequence: TGTGCCACTGGCGACGGCACAGATACGCAGTATTTT.

This chain connects TRBV4-2 to TRBJ2-2; no reliable D call. Deletions cut 0 bases from V and 14 bases from J, with 7 bases between. The CDR3 has 11 residues. Germline V lookup: CDR1 LGHNA, CDR2 YNFKEQ. CDR3 sequence reads: CASSQDSPLFF. The CDR3 DNA sequence: TGTGCCAGCAGCCAAGATTCCCCCCTGTTTTTT.

The chain is built from TRBV9 and TRBJ1-3, with a tentative D call TRBD1 (6 bases). The CDR3 consists of 13 residues. V was trimmed by 4 bases and J by 5 bases, leaving 10 bases between them. Germline V CDR1 and CDR2: SGDLS, YYNGEE. The CDR3 reads CASSLTGRNTIYF. CDR3 DNA: TGTGCCAGCAGCTTAACAGGGAGAAACACCATATATTTT.

This clone was recorded once. The chain is built from TRBV7-9 and TRBJ2-1; no firm D call. The CDR3 loop spans 14 amino acids. Deletions cut 0 bases from V and 8 bases from J, with 11 bases between. The germline CDR1 and CDR2 sequences are SEHNR and FQNEAQ (reference sequence). The chain's CDR3 is CASSLAASSDEQFF. The CDR3 coding sequence is TGTGCCAGCAGCTTAGCGGCAAGTTCTGATGAGCAGTTCTTC.

The chain carries TRBV6-5 and TRBJ1-4, with D unclear. V was trimmed by 5 bases and J by 10 bases, leaving 14 bases between them. CDR1 is MNHEY and CDR2 is SVGAGI in the germline V gene. The CDR3 is 13 residues long. CDR3 amino acids: CASSLRPGGKLFF. The CDR3, as DNA: TGTGCCAGCAGTCTCCGACCCGGCGGAAAACTGTTTTTT.

The V call is TRBV28, the J call TRBJ2-7; TRBD2 might be the D (7 bases). V lost 6 bases, J lost 4 bases, and 22 bases lay in between. This CDR3 has 16 amino acids. The germline V gene has CDR1 MDHEN and CDR2 SYDVKM. Here the CDR3 DNA reads TGTGCCAGCAGCCCCACGGGGGCCCTCGGGAGGTACGAGCAGTACTTC. Encoded protein: CASSPTGALGRYEQYF.

The rearrangement uses TRBV2 and TRBJ2-7; D is unresolved. This CDR3 is built from 13 residues. Per germline, CDR1 SNHLY and CDR2 FYNNEI. The V end lost 6 bases, the J end lost 3 bases, and 12 bases lay between the germline ends. CDR3 protein: CASRDRWNYEQYF. As DNA, the CDR3 is TGTGCCAGCAGGGACCGATGGAACTACGAGCAGTACTTC.

The J gene is TRBJ2-7, the V gene TRBV6-6, with D perhaps matching TRBD1 (9 bases). The length of the CDR3 is 16 residues. Germline assignment: CDR1 MNHNY and CDR2 SVGAGI (reference sequence). Trimming took off 4 bases at V and 2 bases at J, with 18 bases between the two ends. Here the CDR3 DNA reads TGTGCCAGCAGTTCGGGAGGGGACAGGGCCACCTACGAGCAGTACTTC. This sequence encodes CASSSGGDRATYEQYF.